This TCR beta chain appears in the sequencing data of a study of T cells after yellow fever vaccination. The study, taken as a whole, reports: Any FACS-sorted repertoire could hold abundant clonotypes that contaminate it from the bulk population. Once the booster was given, most primary-vaccination clones reappeared, at more than 95% for CD4 and around 90% for CD8.

This clonotype was recorded many times. Its antigen remains unidentified. The CDR3 loop spans 13 amino acids. Germline V gene data show CDR1 as SNHLY and CDR2 as FYNNEI. With 4 bases removed from V and 5 bases from J, the gap between germline ends came to 9 bases. Template switching with 5'RACE generated the TCR cDNA and added a universal primer site and UMIs. TCRdb redid the calling of the 5' RACE reads with MiXCR, one entry per CDR3 protein. The sample has 70,000 or so distinct CDR3 sequences, 5% to 6.5% seen once. This clonotype originated in a man between 18 and 29 years old who received the YFV17D yellow fever vaccine. The gene calls are TRBV2 and TRBJ2-1; D is ambiguous. Sequenced here: CD4+ T cells sorted from PBMCs, sampled about 2 weeks after the first yellow fever vaccination. The CDR3 sequence: CASSAVWDNEQFF. As DNA, the CDR3 is TGTGCCAGCAGTGCTGTCTGGGACAATGAGCAGTTCTTC.